One and the same sample provided the 6 T cell receptor beta chains below, sequenced in a study of blood T cell repertoires in COVID-19. TCRdb keeps only in-frame clones here, not all; method: immunoSEQ multiplex PCR. Here the sample spans over 40,000 clones, about 83% being singletons. Sequenced: peripheral blood. Every receptor here comes from a human donor in a cohort sampled during active COVID-19.

The J gene is TRBJ2-7, the V gene TRBV10-2, with 7 nucleotides matching TRBD2. The V gene's germline CDR1 is WSHSY and CDR2 SAAADI. The CDR3 sequence is 15 residues long. J lost 3 bases, V lost 5 bases, and 10 bases had no gene match. The CDR3 protein is CASSPPTGGYYEQYF. CDR3 coding DNA: TGCGCCAGCAGTCCCCCGACGGGGGGATACTACGAGCAGTACTTC.

This chain uses TRBV12-5 with TRBJ2-2; weak D call: TRBD2 (5 bases). The CDR3 length is 13 residues. V shed 6 bases and J shed 4 bases, with 9 bases lying between them. Germline CDR1 is LGHNT and CDR2 is FRNRAP. CDR3 bases: TGTGCTAGTGGACGAGGGAGCACCGGGGAGCTGTTTTTT. Residues: CASGRGSTGELFF.

This chain connects TRBV3-1 (or the pseudogene TRBV3-2) to TRBJ1-2, with D possibly being TRBD1 (5 bases). The CDR3 is made up of 12 amino acids. Trimming removed 3 bases from V and 4 bases from J, with 6 bases in between. Germline values: CDR1 LGHDT, CDR2 YNNKEL (reference sequence). CDR3 residues: CASSQQGYGYTF. The CDR3 DNA reads as TGTGCCAGCAGCCAGCAGGGCTATGGCTACACCTTC.

The V and J genes are TRBV6-1 and TRBJ2-7, with a weak D call TRBD1 (5 bases). CDR3 length: 16 residues. V lost 4 bases and J 3 bases, leaving 19 bases between the germline ends. Germline-derived CDR1 and CDR2 are MNHNS and SASEGT. This chain's CDR3 is CASSVSGSHSIYEQYF. The CDR3 DNA sequence: TGTGCCAGCAGTGTCTCAGGGTCTCATAGTATCTACGAGCAGTACTTC.

The rearrangement links TRBV10-3 to TRBJ1-2; tentatively, D is TRBD1 (6 bases). The CDR3 sequence is 13 residues long. Germline V gene lookup returns CDR1 ENHRY and CDR2 SYGVKD. Trimming removed 6 bases at V and 6 bases at J, with 14 bases between. CDR3 residues: CAISPQGTDGYTF. DNA of the CDR3: TGTGCCATCAGCCCACAGGGCACAGATGGCTACACCTTC.

The V and J genes are TRBV19 and TRBJ2-2, with D uncertain. The V gene lost 2 bases and the J gene lost 2 bases, with 9 bases spanning the gap. Per the germline V gene, CDR1 is LNHDA and CDR2 is SQIVND (reference sequence). CDR3 size: 15 residues. The CDR3 DNA reads as TGTGCCAGTAGTATATCTCCCTCCAACACCGGGGAGCTGTTTTTT. The encoded protein is CASSISPSNTGELFF.